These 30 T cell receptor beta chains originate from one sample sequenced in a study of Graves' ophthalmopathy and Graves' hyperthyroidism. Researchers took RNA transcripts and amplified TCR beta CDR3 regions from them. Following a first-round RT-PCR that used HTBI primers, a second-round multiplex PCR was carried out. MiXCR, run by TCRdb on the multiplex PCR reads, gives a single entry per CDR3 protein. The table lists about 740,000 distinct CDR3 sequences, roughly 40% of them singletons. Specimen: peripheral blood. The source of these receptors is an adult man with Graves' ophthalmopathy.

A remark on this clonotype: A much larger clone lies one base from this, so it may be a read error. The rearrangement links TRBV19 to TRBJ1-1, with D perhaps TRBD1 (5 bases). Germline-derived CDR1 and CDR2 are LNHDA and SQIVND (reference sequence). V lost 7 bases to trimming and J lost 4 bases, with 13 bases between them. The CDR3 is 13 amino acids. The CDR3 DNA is TGTGCCAGTAACCTTCGGGGGAGCACTGAAGCTTTCTTT. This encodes CASNLRGSTEAFF.

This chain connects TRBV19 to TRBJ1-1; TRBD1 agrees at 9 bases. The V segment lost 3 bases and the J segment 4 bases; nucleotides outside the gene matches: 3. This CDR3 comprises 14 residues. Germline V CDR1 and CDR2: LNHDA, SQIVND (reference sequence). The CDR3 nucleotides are TGTGCCAGTAGTATCGGGACAGGGCTCACTGAAGCTTTCTTT. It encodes CASSIGTGLTEAFF.

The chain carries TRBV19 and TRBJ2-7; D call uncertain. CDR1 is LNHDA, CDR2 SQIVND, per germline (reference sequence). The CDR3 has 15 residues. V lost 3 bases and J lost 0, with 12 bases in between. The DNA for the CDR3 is TGTGCCAGTAGTATGGGGTGGGGATACTCCTACGAGCAGTACTTC. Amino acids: CASSMGWGYSYEQYF.

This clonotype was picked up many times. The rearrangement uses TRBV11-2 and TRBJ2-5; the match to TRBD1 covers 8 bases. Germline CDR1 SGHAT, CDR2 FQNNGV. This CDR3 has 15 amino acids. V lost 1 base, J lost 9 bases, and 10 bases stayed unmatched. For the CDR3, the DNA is TGTGCCAGCAGCTTAGGCCGATGGACAGGGTACGCCCAGTACTTC. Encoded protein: CASSLGRWTGYAQYF.

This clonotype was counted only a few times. CDR3 nucleotide sequence: TGTGCCAGCAGCTTTCAGGGGGGCAATGAGCAGTTCTTC. This encodes CASSFQGGNEQFF. The rearrangement links TRBV7-2 to TRBJ2-1, with a tentative D call TRBD1 (7 bases). Per the germline V gene, CDR1 is SGHTA and CDR2 is FQGNSA. The V and J ends lost 3 bases and 6 bases respectively, with 9 bases between them. The CDR3 length is 13 residues.

CDR3 coding DNA: TGTGCCAGCAGCCGGACAGGGGCGGGAAACACCTTC. Its translation: CASSRTGAGNTF. This chain joins TRBV2 and TRBJ1-2; TRBD1 matches 9 bases. The CDR3 is 12 amino acids. CDR1 is SNHLY, CDR2 FYNNEI, per germline. V shed 6 bases and J 12 bases; nucleotides not matched to a gene: 8.

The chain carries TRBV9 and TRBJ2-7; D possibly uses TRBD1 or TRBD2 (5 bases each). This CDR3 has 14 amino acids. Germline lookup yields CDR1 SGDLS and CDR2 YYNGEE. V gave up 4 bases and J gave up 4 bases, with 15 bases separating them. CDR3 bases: TGTGCCAGCAGCCAAGAGGTTGGGGGATACGAGCAGTACTTC. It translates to CASSQEVGGYEQYF.

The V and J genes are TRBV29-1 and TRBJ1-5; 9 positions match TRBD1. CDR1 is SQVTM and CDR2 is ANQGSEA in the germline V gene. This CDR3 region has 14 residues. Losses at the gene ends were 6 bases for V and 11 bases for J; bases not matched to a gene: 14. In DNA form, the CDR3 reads TGCAGCGTGGCCAGGGACAGGGTGGGGGAGACCCAGCATTTT. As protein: CSVARDRVGETQHF.

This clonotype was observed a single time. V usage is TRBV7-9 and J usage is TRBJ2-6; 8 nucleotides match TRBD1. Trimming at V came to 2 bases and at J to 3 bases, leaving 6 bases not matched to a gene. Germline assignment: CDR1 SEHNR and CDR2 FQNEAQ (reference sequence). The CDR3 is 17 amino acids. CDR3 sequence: CASSLPVGQVGANVLTF. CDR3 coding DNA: TGTGCCAGCAGCTTACCTGTGGGACAGGTTGGGGCCAACGTCCTGACTTTC.

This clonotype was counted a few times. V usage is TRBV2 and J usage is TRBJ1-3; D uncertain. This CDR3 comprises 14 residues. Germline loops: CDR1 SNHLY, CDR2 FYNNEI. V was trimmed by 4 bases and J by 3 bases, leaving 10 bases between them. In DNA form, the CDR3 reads TGTGCCAGCAGTGTGACGGCTTTTGGAAACACCATATATTTT. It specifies CASSVTAFGNTIYF.

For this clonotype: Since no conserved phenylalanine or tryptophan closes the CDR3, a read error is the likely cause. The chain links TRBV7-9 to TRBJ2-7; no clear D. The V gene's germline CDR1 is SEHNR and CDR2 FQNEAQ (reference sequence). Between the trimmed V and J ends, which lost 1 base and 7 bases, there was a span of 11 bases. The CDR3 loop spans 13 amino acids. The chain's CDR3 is CASSLGVGFEQYL. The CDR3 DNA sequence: TGTGCCAGCAGCTTAGGAGTCGGGTTTGAGCAGTACCTC.

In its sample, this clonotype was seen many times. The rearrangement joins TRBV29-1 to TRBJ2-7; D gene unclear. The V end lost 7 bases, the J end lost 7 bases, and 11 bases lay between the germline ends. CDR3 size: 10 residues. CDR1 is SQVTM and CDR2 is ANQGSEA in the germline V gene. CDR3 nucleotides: TGCAGCGCCGTGGTAGGGGAGCAGTACTTC. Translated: CSAVVGEQYF.

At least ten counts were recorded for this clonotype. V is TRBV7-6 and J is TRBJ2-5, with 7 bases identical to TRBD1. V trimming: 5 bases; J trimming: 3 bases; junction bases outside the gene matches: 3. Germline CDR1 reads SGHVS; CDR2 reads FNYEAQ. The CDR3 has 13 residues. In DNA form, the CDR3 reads TGTGCCAGCAGCCCTGGACAGGAAGAGACCCAGTACTTC. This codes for CASSPGQEETQYF.

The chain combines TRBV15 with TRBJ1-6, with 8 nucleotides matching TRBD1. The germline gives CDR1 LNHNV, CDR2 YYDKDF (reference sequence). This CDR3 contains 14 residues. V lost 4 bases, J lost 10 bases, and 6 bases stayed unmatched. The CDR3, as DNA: TGTGCCACCAGCACTGGGACAGGAGCATCACCCCTCCACTTT. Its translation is CATSTGTGASPLHF.

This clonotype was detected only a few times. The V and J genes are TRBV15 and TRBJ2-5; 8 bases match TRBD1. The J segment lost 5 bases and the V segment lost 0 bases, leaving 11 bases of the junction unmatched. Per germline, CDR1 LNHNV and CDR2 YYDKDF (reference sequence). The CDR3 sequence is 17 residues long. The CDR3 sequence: CATSRDTGQGAGETQYF. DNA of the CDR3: TGTGCCACCAGCAGAGATACTGGTCAGGGGGCTGGGGAGACCCAGTACTTC.

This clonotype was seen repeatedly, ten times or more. CDR3 in amino acids: CASSASHQQPQHF. The DNA of the CDR3 is TGTGCCAGCAGTGCTTCCCACCAGCAGCCCCAGCATTTT. The chain couples TRBV2 to TRBJ1-5; no clear D gene. V was clipped by 4 bases and J by 7 bases, with 11 bases between them. There are 13 residues in the CDR3. Germline V gives CDR1 SNHLY, CDR2 FYNNEI. Full variable domain (missing parts from reference TRBV2 and TRBJ1-5): EPEVTQTPSHQVTQMGQEVILRCVPISNHLYFYWYRQILGQKVEFLVSFYNNEISEKSEIFDDQFSVERPDGSNFTLKIRSTKLEDSAMYFCASSASHQQPQHFGDGTRLSIL.

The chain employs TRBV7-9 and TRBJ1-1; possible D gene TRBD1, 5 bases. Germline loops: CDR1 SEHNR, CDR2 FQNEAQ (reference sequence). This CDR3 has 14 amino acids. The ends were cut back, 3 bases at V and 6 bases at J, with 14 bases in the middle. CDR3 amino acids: CASSFVPGRAEAFF. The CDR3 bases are TGTGCCAGCAGCTTCGTTCCGGGGCGGGCTGAAGCTTTCTTT.

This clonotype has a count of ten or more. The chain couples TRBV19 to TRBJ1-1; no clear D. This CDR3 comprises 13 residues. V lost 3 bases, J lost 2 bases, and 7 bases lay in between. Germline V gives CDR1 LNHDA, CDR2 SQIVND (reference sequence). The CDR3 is CASSIATNTEAFF. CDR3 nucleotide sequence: TGTGCCAGTAGTATCGCAACTAACACTGAAGCTTTCTTT.

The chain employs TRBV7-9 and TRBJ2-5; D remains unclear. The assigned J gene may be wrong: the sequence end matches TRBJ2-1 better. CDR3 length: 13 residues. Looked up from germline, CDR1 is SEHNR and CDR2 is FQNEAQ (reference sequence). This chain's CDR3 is CASSRRGDNEQFF. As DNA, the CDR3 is TGTGCCAGCAGCCGGCGCGGAGACAATGAGCAGTTCTTC.

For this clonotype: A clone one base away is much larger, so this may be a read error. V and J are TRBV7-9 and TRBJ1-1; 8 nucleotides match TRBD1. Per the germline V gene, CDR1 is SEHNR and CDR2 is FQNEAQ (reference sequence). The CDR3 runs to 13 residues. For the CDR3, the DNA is TGTGCCGGCAGCTTTGAACAGGGGGAGGGAGCTTTCTTT. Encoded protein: CAGSFEQGEGAFF.

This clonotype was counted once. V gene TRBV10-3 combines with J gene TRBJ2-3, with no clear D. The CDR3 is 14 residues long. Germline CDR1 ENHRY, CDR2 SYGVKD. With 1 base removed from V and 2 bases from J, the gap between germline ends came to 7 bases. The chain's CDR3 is CAISEYGPTDTQYF. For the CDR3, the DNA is TGTGCCATCAGTGAGTATGGCCCCACAGATACGCAGTATTTT.

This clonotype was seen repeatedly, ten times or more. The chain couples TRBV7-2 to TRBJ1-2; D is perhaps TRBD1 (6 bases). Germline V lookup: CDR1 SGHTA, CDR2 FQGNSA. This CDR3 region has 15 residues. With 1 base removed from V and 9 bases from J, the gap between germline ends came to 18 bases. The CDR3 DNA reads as TGTGCCAGCAGCTTAGACTTGTGGGACAATAACCGCTACACCTTC. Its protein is CASSLDLWDNNRYTF.

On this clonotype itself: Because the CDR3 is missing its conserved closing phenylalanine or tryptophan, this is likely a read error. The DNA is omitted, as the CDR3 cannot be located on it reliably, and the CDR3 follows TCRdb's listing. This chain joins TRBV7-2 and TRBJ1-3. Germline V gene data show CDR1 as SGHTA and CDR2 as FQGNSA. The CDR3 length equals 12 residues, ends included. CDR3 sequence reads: CASSLLRADLNT.

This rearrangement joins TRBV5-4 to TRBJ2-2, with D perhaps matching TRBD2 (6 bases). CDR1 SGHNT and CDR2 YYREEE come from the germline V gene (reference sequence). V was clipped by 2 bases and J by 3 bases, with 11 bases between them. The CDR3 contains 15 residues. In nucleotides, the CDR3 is TGTGCCAGCAGCTTCAAAACGGGGGACACCGGGGAGCTGTTTTTT. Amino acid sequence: CASSFKTGDTGELFF.

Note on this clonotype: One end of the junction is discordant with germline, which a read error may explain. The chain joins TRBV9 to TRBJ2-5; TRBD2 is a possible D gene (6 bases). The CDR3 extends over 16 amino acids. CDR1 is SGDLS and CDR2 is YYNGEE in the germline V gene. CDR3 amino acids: CASSVNRERGEETQHF. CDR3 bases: TGTGCCAGCAGCGTGAACCGGGAGAGGGGCGAAGAGACCCAGCACTTC.

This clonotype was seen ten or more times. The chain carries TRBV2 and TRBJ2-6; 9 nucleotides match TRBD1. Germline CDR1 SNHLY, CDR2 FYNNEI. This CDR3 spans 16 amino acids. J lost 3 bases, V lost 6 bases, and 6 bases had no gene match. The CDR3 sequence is CASSTGTGLGANVLTF. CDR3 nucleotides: TGTGCCAGCAGCACCGGGACAGGGCTTGGGGCCAACGTCCTGACTTTC.

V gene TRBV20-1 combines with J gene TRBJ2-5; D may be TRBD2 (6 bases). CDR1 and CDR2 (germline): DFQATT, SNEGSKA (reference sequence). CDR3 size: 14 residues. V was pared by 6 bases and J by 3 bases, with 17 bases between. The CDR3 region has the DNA TGCAGTGCCGGGACGGAGGGCCGAAAAGAGACCCAGTACTTC. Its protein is CSAGTEGRKETQYF.

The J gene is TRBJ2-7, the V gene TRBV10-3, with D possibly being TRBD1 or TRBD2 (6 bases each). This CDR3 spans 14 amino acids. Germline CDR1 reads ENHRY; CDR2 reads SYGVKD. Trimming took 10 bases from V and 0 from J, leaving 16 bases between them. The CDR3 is CASGGRSNSYEQYF. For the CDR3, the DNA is TGTGCCAGTGGGGGGCGGTCAAACTCCTACGAGCAGTACTTC.

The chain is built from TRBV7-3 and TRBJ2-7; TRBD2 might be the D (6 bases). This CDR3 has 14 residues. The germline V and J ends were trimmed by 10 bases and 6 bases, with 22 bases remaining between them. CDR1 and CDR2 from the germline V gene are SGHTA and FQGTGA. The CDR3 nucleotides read TGTGCCATCAGTGAGTCGGGAGTAGATAGCGAGCAGTACTTC. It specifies CAISESGVDSEQYF. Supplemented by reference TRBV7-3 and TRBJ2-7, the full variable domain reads GAGVSQTPSNKVTEKGKYVELRCDPISGHTALYWYRQSLGQGPEFLIYFQGTGAADDSGLPNDRFFAVRPEGSVSTLKIQRTERGDSAVYLCAISESGVDSEQYFGPGTRLTVT.

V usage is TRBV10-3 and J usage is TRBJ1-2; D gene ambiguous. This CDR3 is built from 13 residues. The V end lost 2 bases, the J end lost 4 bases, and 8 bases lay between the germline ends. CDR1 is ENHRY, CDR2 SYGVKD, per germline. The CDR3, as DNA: TGTGCCATCAGTGAGGAGCCATCCTATGGCTACACCTTC. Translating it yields CAISEEPSYGYTF.